This is a list of T cell receptor beta chains from one sample in a study of regulatory T cells in long-lasting Graves disease. TCRdb called the multiplex PCR reads again in MiXCR, with one record for every CDR3 protein. The repertoire includes fewer than 550,000 distinct CDR3 sequences, roughly 21% of them detected once, and around 7% sits in the top ten. Specimen: peripheral blood mononuclear cells (PBMCs), collected when the disease was refractory, from a patient treated with antithyroid drugs. These receptors all stem from a female donor with Graves disease. CDR3s include the opening cysteine and the closing phenylalanine or tryptophan. D genes are given only for firm matches. Part of the rows lack a size; the others show once, few, many or a class for expanded clones.

CASSVVGQGFEQFF | TGTGCCAGCAGCGTAGTAGGGCAGGGTTTTGAGCAGTTCTTC | TRBJ2-1 | TRBV9 | 14 | - | -
CASSAGQGGYEQYF | TGTGCCAGCAGCGCAGGACAGGGGGGCTACGAGCAGTACTTC | TRBJ2-7 | TRBV9 | 14 | TRBD1 | few
CSVEGAGDIMYF | TGCAGCGTTGAAGGTGCAGGAGACATCATGTACTTC | TRBJ2-5 | TRBV29-1 | 12 | - | many
CASSIQGDQPQHF | TGTGCCAGTAGTATACAGGGGGATCAGCCCCAGCATTTT | TRBJ1-5 | TRBV19 | 13 | TRBD1 | many
CASSWPSGSGEQYF | TGTGCCAGCAGTTGGCCTAGCGGGAGTGGAGAGCAGTACTTC | TRBJ2-7 | TRBV27 | 14 | TRBD2 | -
CASSLTTTTQETQYF | TGCGCCAGCAGCCTAACGACAACCACGCAAGAGACCCAGTACTTC | TRBJ2-5 | TRBV5-1 | 15 | - | -
CASNLLAGAAYEQYF | TGTGCCAGCAACCTCCTAGCGGGAGCCGCCTACGAGCAGTACTTC | TRBJ2-7 | TRBV4-2 | 15 | TRBD2 | few
CATSDLYLNYGYTF | TGTGCCACCAGTGATTTGTACCTCAACTATGGCTACACCTTC | TRBJ1-2 | TRBV24-1 | 14 | - | many
CASSDQGETQYF | TGTGCCAGCAGTGACCAAGGGGAGACCCAGTACTTC | TRBJ2-5 | TRBV25-1 | 12 | - | many
CASSAATGAHEQYF | TGTGCCAGCAGCGCCGCGACAGGGGCCCACGAGCAGTACTTC | TRBJ2-7 | TRBV9 | 14 | TRBD1 | once
CATSRDRASSGNTIYF | TGTGCCACCAGCAGAGACAGGGCCAGCTCTGGAAACACCATATATTTT | TRBJ1-3 | TRBV15 | 16 | - | few
CASSFGDRGGEQYF | TGCGCCAGCAGCTTTGGAGACAGGGGAGGCGAGCAGTACTTC | TRBJ2-7 | TRBV5-1 | 14 | TRBD1 | few
CASSVAGRGLLGQYF | TGTGCCAGCAGCGTAGCGGGTAGGGGGCTGTTAGGGCAGTACTTC | TRBJ2-7 | TRBV9 | 15 | TRBD1 | -
CASSFGSGGETQYF | TGTGCCAGCAGCTTCGGTTCAGGGGGAGAGACCCAGTACTTC | TRBJ2-5 | TRBV5-6 | 14 | TRBD1 | few
CATSEEGPQETQYF | TGTGCCACCAGTGAAGAGGGGCCCCAAGAGACCCAGTACTTC | TRBJ2-5 | TRBV24-1 | 14 | - | -
CASSFNLGNDLSGANVLTF | TGTGCCAGCAGTTTTAACCTAGGGAACGACCTCTCTGGGGCCAACGTCCTGACTTTC | TRBJ2-6 | TRBV12-3/TRBV12-4 | 19 | - | -
CASSLEFSGSYNEQFF | TGTGCCAGCAGCTTAGAGTTTAGCGGGAGCTACAATGAGCAGTTCTTC | TRBJ2-1 | TRBV11-2 | 16 | TRBD2 | many
CASRGGTSLSYNEQFF | TGTGCCAGCAGGGGCGGGACTAGCCTCTCCTACAATGAGCAGTTCTTC | TRBJ2-1 | TRBV12-3/TRBV12-4 | 16 | TRBD2 | -
CATSRVGNLGNTIYF | TGTGCCACCAGCAGAGTCGGAAACCTAGGAAACACCATATATTTT | TRBJ1-3 | TRBV15 | 15 | - | few
CATSPPDKETQYF | TGTGCCACCAGTCCCCCGGACAAAGAGACCCAGTACTTC | TRBJ2-5 | TRBV24-1 | 13 | - | many
CASSPTSGELFF | TGTGCCAGCAGCCCCACATCCGGGGAGCTGTTTTTT | TRBJ2-2 | TRBV7-3 | 12 | - | many
CASSYRYRADFEAFF | TGTGCCAGCAGTTATCGTTACAGGGCTGATTTCGAAGCTTTCTTT | TRBJ1-1 | TRBV6-2/TRBV6-3 | 15 | - | few